The entry below describes one TCR beta chain. Its antigen is not known. The entry originates in a study of PD-1 blockade in classical Hodgkin lymphoma. Assay used: immunoSEQ multiplex PCR; TCRdb lists only in-frame clones, some missing. The sample contains roughly 150,000 clones, just under 80% of which appear only once. In every patient, relapse followed autologous stem cell transplantation, while exposure to brentuximab vedotin differed. Patients reached a best response of complete response, partial response or progressive disease. Study-level results: Complete responders entered with baseline diversity on par with newly diagnosed patients, the results showed. Patients starting nivolumab less than 1 year after ASCT had lower diversity and were excluded from later analyses. Reported baseline diversity: healthy donors highest, relapsed/refractory patients lowest.

The sample in question was peripheral blood mononuclear cells (PBMCs), obtained before the second cycle of nivolumab. The source of this sequence is a human donor with classical Hodgkin lymphoma.

CDR3 in amino acids: CASSLGPGAKNIQYF. The CDR3 nucleotides are TGTGCCAGCAGCTTAGGCCCGGGAGCCAAAAACATTCAGTACTTC. This rearrangement joins TRBV7-3 to TRBJ2-4, with unresolved D. The CDR3 covers 15 residues. Germline CDR1 and CDR2: SGHTA and FQGTGA. Trimming stripped 2 bases from V and 0 bases from J, with 8 bases between.